The rows below give T cell receptor beta chains drawn from one sample of a study of T cell changes during pregnancy in multiple sclerosis. Sequenced by immunoSEQ multiplex PCR; TCRdb stores in-frame clones only, minus some. The profile shows fewer than 65,000 clones, 91% of them singletons. The sample consisted of CD8+ T cells from peripheral blood mononuclear cells, taken after pregnancy. The receptors were sampled from a female donor with multiple sclerosis, enrolled in a pregnancy study. Each CDR3 is given with its conserved first and last residue. A D gene is named only where the DNA matches it firmly. Size tells how often a clone was seen (once, few, many) or the class of an expanded clone, and some rows leave it out.

D: -; V: TRBV15; J: TRBJ1-6; size: -; CDR3: CATSRDGFPFGQPGNSPLHF; DNA: TGTGCCACCAGCAGAGATGGGTTCCCATTTGGACAGCCGGGAAATTCACCCCTCCACTTT
D: -; V: TRBV19; J: TRBJ1-1; size: -; CDR3: CASSRGRLEAFF; DNA: TGTGCCAGTAGTCGCGGGCGCCTAGAAGCTTTCTTT
D: -; V: TRBV15; J: TRBJ2-3; size: once; CDR3: CATSRDREAADTQYF; DNA: TGTGCCACCAGCAGAGATCGGGAAGCCGCGGATACGCAGTATTTT
D: -; V: TRBV15; J: TRBJ1-3; size: -; CDR3: CATSRDPRGSGNTIYF; DNA: TGTGCCACCAGCAGAGATCCACGGGGCTCTGGAAACACCATATATTTT
D: -; V: TRBV13; J: TRBJ1-2; size: -; CDR3: CASSASWGTNYGYTF; DNA: TGTGCCAGCAGCGCCTCTTGGGGGACAAACTATGGCTACACCTTC
D: -; V: TRBV2; J: TRBJ1-1; size: -; CDR3: CASSESGNTEAFF; DNA: TGTGCCAGCAGTGAATCAGGGAACACTGAAGCTTTCTTT
D: -; V: TRBV4-2; J: TRBJ2-2; size: -; CDR3: CASSQGGDSGPNTGELFF; DNA: TGTGCCAGCAGCCAAGGAGGTGATAGCGGACCTAACACCGGGGAGCTGTTTTTT
D: -; V: TRBV25-1; J: TRBJ2-5; size: few; CDR3: CASTATGVGETQYF; DNA: TGTGCCAGCACTGCCACCGGGGTGGGGGAGACCCAGTACTTC
D: -; V: TRBV7-6; J: TRBJ1-2; size: -; CDR3: CASSLEWDTNNYGYTF; DNA: TGTGCCAGCAGCTTAGAGTGGGACACCAATAACTATGGCTACACCTTC
D: TRBD1; V: TRBV9; J: TRBJ2-2; size: -; CDR3: CASSPPVRGPTGELFF; DNA: TGTGCCAGCAGCCCCCCGGTCAGGGGGCCTACCGGGGAGCTGTTTTTT
D: -; V: TRBV25-1; J: TRBJ1-5; size: medium-sized; CDR3: CASSESSGQSSNQPQHF; DNA: TGTGCCAGCAGTGAATCTAGTGGACAGAGTAGCAATCAGCCCCAGCATTTT
D: -; V: TRBV9; J: TRBJ1-2; size: -; CDR3: CASRGGAGAPHHSYGYTF; DNA: TGTGCCAGCAGAGGAGGGGCGGGGGCGCCTCACCACTCCTATGGCTACACCTTC